Shown below are 20 T cell receptor beta chains from a single sample sequenced in a study of T-cell memory formation after mild COVID-19. TCRdb passed the 5' RACE reads through MiXCR, listing each CDR3 protein once. The sample yields about 410,000 distinct CDR3 sequences, around 22% seen once. Sequencing used PBMCs or a T cell subset sorted from them (not recorded which). These receptors all stem from an adult woman who had mild COVID-19 (a few samples of this study predate the infection). Cell type and time point are not known.

This clonotype has more than one count but fewer than ten. The chain recombines TRBV7-9 with TRBJ2-7; 10 bases agree with TRBD1. The length of the CDR3 is 15 residues. CDR1 is SEHNR, CDR2 FQNEAQ, per germline (reference sequence). Germline trimming cut 6 bases from V and 1 base from J; bases unmatched to any gene: 6. The CDR3 DNA is TGTGCCAGCAGAGAGACAGGGGGCAGTTCCTACGAGCAGTACTTC. Protein product: CASRETGGSSYEQYF.

A few counts support this clonotype. This chain connects TRBV11-2 to TRBJ2-3; D remains unclear. There are 15 residues in the CDR3. The V and J ends lost 0 bases and 2 bases respectively, with 9 bases between them. CDR1 and CDR2 from the germline V gene are SGHAT and FQNNGV. The CDR3 reads CASSLEATATDTQYF. DNA for the CDR3: TGTGCCAGCAGCTTAGAGGCGACCGCCACAGATACGCAGTATTTT.

The rearrangement uses TRBV5-5 and TRBJ2-3; D possibly corresponds to TRBD1 (6 bases). From germline, CDR1 is SGHKS and CDR2 YYEKEE (reference sequence). Trimming cost V 5 bases and J 4 bases, with 11 bases left between them. There are 13 residues in the CDR3. As DNA, the CDR3 is TGTGCCAGCAGACAGGGATGGGCAGATACGCAGTATTTT. Protein product: CASRQGWADTQYF.

J is TRBJ1-2 and V is TRBV2; D unresolved. Germline V gene sequence: CDR1 SNHLY, CDR2 FYNNEI. The CDR3 totals 13 residues. The ends were cut back, 6 bases at V and 2 bases at J, with 10 bases in the middle. CDR3 protein: CASSETKNYGYTF. The CDR3 bases are TGTGCCAGCAGCGAGACAAAGAACTATGGCTACACCTTC.

Only a few counts were recorded for this clonotype. V usage is TRBV24-1 and J usage is TRBJ2-3; 7 bases line up with TRBD1. The germline V gene has CDR1 KGHDR and CDR2 SFDVKD. The CDR3 sequence is 15 residues long. The V gene end was trimmed by 5 bases and the J gene end by 1 base; junction bases not matched to a gene: 5. Here the CDR3 reads CATSGDSVRTDTQYF. In DNA, the CDR3 is TGTGCCACCAGTGGGGACAGCGTTCGCACAGATACGCAGTATTTT.

The V call is TRBV4-1, the J call TRBJ2-1, with D tentatively TRBD2 (5 bases). V lost 4 bases and J 15 bases, leaving 16 bases between the germline ends. The CDR3 consists of 12 residues. Per the germline V gene, CDR1 is MGHRA and CDR2 is YSYEKL. In DNA form, the CDR3 reads TGCGCCAGCAGCCTTAACCGGACTGTAGGGTTCTTC. Translating it yields CASSLNRTVGFF.

In its sample, this clonotype was seen a few times. The V and J genes are TRBV5-1 and TRBJ2-5; 7 bases are a match to TRBD1. Germline V gene data show CDR1 as SGHRS and CDR2 as YFSETQ. The ends lost 5 bases at V and 2 bases at J; junction bases unmatched: 12. This CDR3 has 16 residues. The CDR3 loop reads CASSDPTGLLQETQYF. CDR3 nucleotides: TGCGCCAGCAGTGATCCGACAGGGCTGTTGCAAGAGACCCAGTACTTC.

This clonotype has only a few counts. This chain connects TRBV7-6 to TRBJ2-3; 8 bases line up with TRBD2. This CDR3 has 15 residues. Per the germline V gene, CDR1 is SGHVS and CDR2 is FNYEAQ. J lost 1 base, V lost 3 bases, and 3 bases had no gene match. CDR3 nucleotide sequence: TGTGCCAGCAGCTTGACTAGCGCGCGCACAGATACGCAGTATTTT. Translation: CASSLTSARTDTQYF.

The V call is TRBV12-3 or TRBV12-4, the J call TRBJ2-7; tentative D call: TRBD1 (6 bases). V was shortened by 4 bases and J by 6 bases, with 19 bases between the two germline ends. This CDR3 has 15 amino acids. The chain's CDR3 is CASSSRALGATEQYF. The CDR3 DNA reads as TGTGCCAGCAGTTCCCGGGCCCTGGGGGCTACCGAGCAGTACTTC.

This clonotype was observed a few times. V is TRBV5-1 and J is TRBJ2-7, with 12 bases lining up with TRBD2. V shed 4 bases, J shed 0 bases, and the junction held 8 bases outside the gene matches. The germline V gene encodes CDR1 SGHRS and CDR2 YFSETQ. The CDR3 has 17 residues. CDR3 DNA: TGCGCCAGCAGCCTACTCAGGACTAGCGGGACCTCCTACGAGCAGTACTTC. This gives the protein CASSLLRTSGTSYEQYF.

The chain carries TRBV6-2 or TRBV6-3 and TRBJ1-3, with D uncertain. V gave up 5 bases and J gave up 4 bases, with 15 bases separating them. The length of the CDR3 is 15 residues. Germline-derived CDR1 and CDR2 are MNHEY and SVGEGT. The CDR3 DNA is TGTGCCAGCAGTCCGCCTAGCCGGACCGGAAACACCATATATTTT. As protein: CASSPPSRTGNTIYF.

The chain carries TRBV30 and TRBJ1-2; 7 bases are a match to TRBD1. The CDR3 is made up of 13 amino acids. The J segment lost 4 bases and the V segment lost 3 bases, leaving 5 bases of the junction unmatched. Germline V gene lookup returns CDR1 GTSNPN and CDR2 SVGIG (reference sequence). The CDR3 reads CAWRKQGSYGYTF. The CDR3 DNA sequence: TGTGCCTGGAGGAAACAGGGGTCCTATGGCTACACCTTC.

This clonotype turned up a few times. The gene calls are TRBV6-5 and TRBJ2-3, with D perhaps TRBD2 (6 bases). Between the trimmed V and J ends, which lost 1 base and 1 base, there was a span of 12 bases. Per the germline V gene, CDR1 is MNHEY and CDR2 is SVGAGI. The CDR3 runs to 16 residues. In DNA form, the CDR3 reads TGTGCCAGCAGTTACTTGGGGTGGGGGGGCACAGATACGCAGTATTTT. Translating it yields CASSYLGWGGTDTQYF.

The chain links TRBV7-3 to TRBJ2-1, with TRBD2 matching over 12 bases. Germline CDR1 is SGHTA and CDR2 is FQGTGA. V shed 5 bases, J shed 6 bases, and the junction held 8 bases outside the gene matches. The CDR3 totals 16 residues. CDR3 amino acids: CASSPSTSGRINEQFF. CDR3 nucleotides: TGTGCCAGCAGCCCGTCGACTAGCGGGAGAATCAATGAGCAGTTCTTC.

In this sample, this clonotype turned up a few times. The chain recombines TRBV19 with TRBJ1-5; D unclear. Per germline, CDR1 LNHDA and CDR2 SQIVND (reference sequence). The CDR3 is made up of 14 amino acids. Trimming stripped 4 bases from V and 9 bases from J, with 16 bases between. CDR3 in DNA: TGTGCCAGTAGTACTATCGGACGGCGGCGGCCCCAGCATTTT. Its translation: CASSTIGRRRPQHF.

The table lists this clonotype with a few counts. The rearrangement uses TRBV10-3 and TRBJ1-1; no reliable D call. Germline V gene lookup returns CDR1 ENHRY and CDR2 SYGVKD. Trimming removed 4 bases at V and 5 bases at J, with 23 bases between. The CDR3 totals 17 residues. CDR3 loop: CAISGLLVEFAHTEAFF. As DNA, the CDR3 is TGTGCCATCAGTGGATTACTTGTCGAGTTTGCCCATACTGAAGCTTTCTTT.

The chain uses TRBV9 and TRBJ1-3, with a tentative D call TRBD1 (6 bases). The V gene lost 4 bases and the J gene lost 0 bases, with 11 bases spanning the gap. The CDR3 runs 15 residues. Looked up from germline, CDR1 is SGDLS and CDR2 is YYNGEE. Here the CDR3 reads CASSRGDNSGNTIYF. In nucleotides, the CDR3 is TGTGCCAGCAGCCGCGGGGACAACTCTGGAAACACCATATATTTT.

The chain combines TRBV6-5 with TRBJ2-1, with D possibly matching TRBD2 (6 bases). CDR3 size: 15 residues. CDR1 is MNHEY and CDR2 is SVGAGI in the germline V gene. The V end was cut by 8 bases, the J end by 6 bases, with 20 bases between. The CDR3 here is CASLRGLYGANEQFF. As DNA, the CDR3 is TGTGCCAGCTTGCGGGGCCTATACGGGGCCAATGAGCAGTTCTTC.

This clonotype was observed a few times. This chain connects TRBV2 to TRBJ2-7; D uncertain. CDR3 length: 15 amino acids. Per germline, CDR1 SNHLY and CDR2 FYNNEI. V lost 3 bases and J lost 0, with 12 bases in between. The CDR3 region has the DNA TGTGCCAGCAGTGATATAGGGATTTACTCCTACGAGCAGTACTTC. Translating it yields CASSDIGIYSYEQYF.

In this sample, this clonotype turned up a few times. The chain joins TRBV24-1 to TRBJ2-7; D unresolved. Germline CDR1 is KGHDR and CDR2 is SFDVKD. This CDR3 comprises 13 residues. Trimming took 3 bases from V and 1 from J, leaving 6 bases between them. In nucleotides, the CDR3 is TGTGCCACCAGTGATGGCGGTTCCTACGAGCAGTACTTC. Residues: CATSDGGSYEQYF.